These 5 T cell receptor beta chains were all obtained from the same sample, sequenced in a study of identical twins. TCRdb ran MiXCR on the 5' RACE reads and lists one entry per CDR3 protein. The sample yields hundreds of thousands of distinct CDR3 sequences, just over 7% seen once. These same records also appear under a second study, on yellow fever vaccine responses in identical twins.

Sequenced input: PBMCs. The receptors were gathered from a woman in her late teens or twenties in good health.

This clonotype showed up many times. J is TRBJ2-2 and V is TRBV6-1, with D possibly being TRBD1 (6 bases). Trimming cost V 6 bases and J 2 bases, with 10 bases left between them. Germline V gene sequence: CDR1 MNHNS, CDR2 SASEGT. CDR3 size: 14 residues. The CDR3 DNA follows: TGTGCCAGCAGAAGGGACACCAACACCGGGGAGCTGTTTTTT. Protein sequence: CASRRDTNTGELFF.

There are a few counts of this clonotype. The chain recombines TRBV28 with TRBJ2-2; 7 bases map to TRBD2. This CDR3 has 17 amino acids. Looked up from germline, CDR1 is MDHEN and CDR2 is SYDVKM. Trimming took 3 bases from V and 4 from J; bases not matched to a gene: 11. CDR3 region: CASSFHLAGVITGELFF. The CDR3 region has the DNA TGTGCCAGCAGTTTTCACCTTGCGGGAGTGATCACCGGGGAGCTGTTTTTT. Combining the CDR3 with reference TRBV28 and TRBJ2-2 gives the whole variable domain DVKVTQSSRYLVKRTGEKVFLECVQDMDHENMFWYRQDPGLGLRLIYFSYDVKMKEKGDIPEGYSVSREKKERFSLILESASTNQTSMYLCASSFHLAGVITGELFFGEGSRLTVL.

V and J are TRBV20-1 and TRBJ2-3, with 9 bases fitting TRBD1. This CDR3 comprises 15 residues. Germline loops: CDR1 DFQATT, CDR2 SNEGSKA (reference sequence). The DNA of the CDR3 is TGCAGCCCAACAGGGCGGGACAGGGGCACAGATACGCAGTATTTT. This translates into CSPTGRDRGTDTQYF.

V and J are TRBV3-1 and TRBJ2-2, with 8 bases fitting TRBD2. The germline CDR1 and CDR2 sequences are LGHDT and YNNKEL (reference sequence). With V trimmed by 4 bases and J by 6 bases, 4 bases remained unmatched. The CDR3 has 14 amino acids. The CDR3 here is CASSPGLVAGELFF. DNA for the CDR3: TGTGCCAGCAGCCCGGGACTAGTAGCCGGGGAGCTGTTTTTT.

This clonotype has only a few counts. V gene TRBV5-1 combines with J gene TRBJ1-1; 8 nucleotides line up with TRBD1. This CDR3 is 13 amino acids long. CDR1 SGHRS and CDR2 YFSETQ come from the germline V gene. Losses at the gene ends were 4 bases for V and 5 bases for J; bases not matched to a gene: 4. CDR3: CASSTGQGTEAFF. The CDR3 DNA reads TGCGCCAGCAGCACCGGACAGGGAACTGAAGCTTTCTTT. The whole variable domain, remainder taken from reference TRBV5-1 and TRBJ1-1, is KAGVTQTPRYLIKTRGQQVTLSCSPISGHRSVSWYQQTPGQGLQFLFEYFSETQRNKGNFPGRFSGRQFSNSRSEMNVSTLELGDSALYLCASSTGQGTEAFFGQGTRLTVV.